The clone carrying this T cell receptor (beta chain) was detected only a few times. Its target is not known. CDR1 is ENHRY, CDR2 SYGVKD, per germline. This CDR3 contains 15 residues. V was clipped by 2 bases and J by 1 base; unmatched bases: 4. The sample comes from a study of cytomegalovirus exposure and HLA in healthy donors. Points from the study as a whole: Associated with cytomegalovirus, according to the listing, were 164 TCR beta chains. Common viral pathogens seemed to be connected with several of the most significant clusters, according to a later analysis. Immune exposure information available was restricted to CMV serostatus.

Every donor was a healthy person donating bone marrow. This PCR relied on a set of 60 Vbeta primers and 13 Jbeta primers. The assay was immunoSEQ multiplex PCR, and TCRdb's table has in-frame clones only and misses some. The sample contains about 98,000 clones, approximately 72% of which appear only once. This sequence originates from a man aged 18 to 30 in good health and CMV-seropositive. The chain recombines TRBV10-3 with TRBJ2-5, with 7 bases fitting TRBD2. The sequenced material came from PBMCs. As DNA, the CDR3 is TGTGCCATCAGTGAGGGGCGGGGGTCCCAAGAGACCCAGTACTTC. It encodes CAISEGRGSQETQYF.